Listed below are T cell receptor beta chains from one sample, sequenced in a study of PD-1 blockade in classical Hodgkin lymphoma. Produced via immunoSEQ multiplex PCR; TCRdb's table is partial and in-frame only. The profile shows 85,000 to 90,000 clones, over 75% of them singletons. The specimen was peripheral blood mononuclear cells (PBMCs), collected before the fourth cycle of nivolumab. The source of these receptors is a human donor with classical Hodgkin lymphoma. Both conserved end residues are part of each CDR3. The D gene is left open where the match is weak. Clone size, where shown, is once, few, many, or a class for clones that have expanded.

j_gene: TRBJ2-3
d_gene: TRBD2
v_gene: TRBV10-2
abundance: .
CDR3aa: CASSDSPLAGLTDTQYF
CDR3nt: TGCGCCAGCAGTGACTCTCCCCTAGCGGGACTCACAGATACGCAGTATTTT

j_gene: TRBJ1-2
d_gene: .
v_gene: TRBV4-3
abundance: .
CDR3aa: CASSQGGGYGYTF
CDR3nt: TGCGCCAGCAGCCAAGGGGGGGGCTATGGCTACACCTTC

j_gene: TRBJ1-4
d_gene: .
v_gene: TRBV7-2
abundance: .
CDR3aa: CASSLTGLQEKLFF
CDR3nt: TGTGCCAGCAGCTTGACAGGTCTTCAAGAAAAACTGTTTTTT

j_gene: TRBJ1-1
d_gene: .
v_gene: TRBV11-2
abundance: .
CDR3aa: CASSLTTAEAFF
CDR3nt: TGTGCCAGCAGCTTAACTACAGCTGAAGCTTTCTTT

j_gene: TRBJ1-5
d_gene: .
v_gene: TRBV5-5
abundance: once
CDR3aa: CASSLVGDNQPQHF
CDR3nt: TGTGCCAGCAGCTTAGTGGGGGACAATCAGCCCCAGCATTTT

j_gene: TRBJ2-7
d_gene: TRBD2
v_gene: TRBV9
abundance: .
CDR3aa: CASSPRTSGDYEQYF
CDR3nt: TGTGCCAGCAGCCCACGGACTAGCGGGGACTACGAGCAGTACTTC

j_gene: TRBJ1-6
d_gene: TRBD1
v_gene: TRBV7-9
abundance: .
CDR3aa: CASSPPTGGYYSPLHF
CDR3nt: TGTGCCAGCAGCCCCCCGACAGGGGGTTATTATTCACCCCTCCACTTT

j_gene: TRBJ1-5
d_gene: .
v_gene: TRBV18
abundance: .
CDR3aa: CASSQTGNQPQHF
CDR3nt: TGTGCCAGCTCACAAACAGGGAATCAGCCCCAGCATTTT

j_gene: TRBJ1-2
d_gene: .
v_gene: TRBV4-2
abundance: .
CDR3aa: CASSRGLLSIHGYTF
CDR3nt: TGTGCCAGCAGCCGAGGGCTCCTCTCAATCCATGGCTACACCTTC

j_gene: TRBJ1-1
d_gene: .
v_gene: TRBV6-5
abundance: .
CDR3aa: CASSYSGGWAFF
CDR3nt: TGTGCCAGCAGTTATTCCGGGGGATGGGCTTTCTTT

j_gene: TRBJ2-3
d_gene: TRBD1
v_gene: TRBV19
abundance: .
CDR3aa: CASNNPGQATDTQYF
CDR3nt: TGTGCCAGCAATAACCCGGGACAGGCCACAGATACGCAGTATTTT

j_gene: TRBJ2-2
d_gene: TRBD2
v_gene: TRBV19
abundance: .
CDR3aa: CASRIAGGSTGELFF
CDR3nt: TGTGCCAGTAGAATAGCGGGGGGCAGCACCGGGGAGCTGTTTTTT

j_gene: TRBJ1-2
d_gene: .
v_gene: TRBV4-1
abundance: .
CDR3aa: CASSQDDVGDYGYTF
CDR3nt: TGCGCCAGCAGCCAAGATGATGTCGGAGACTATGGCTACACCTTC